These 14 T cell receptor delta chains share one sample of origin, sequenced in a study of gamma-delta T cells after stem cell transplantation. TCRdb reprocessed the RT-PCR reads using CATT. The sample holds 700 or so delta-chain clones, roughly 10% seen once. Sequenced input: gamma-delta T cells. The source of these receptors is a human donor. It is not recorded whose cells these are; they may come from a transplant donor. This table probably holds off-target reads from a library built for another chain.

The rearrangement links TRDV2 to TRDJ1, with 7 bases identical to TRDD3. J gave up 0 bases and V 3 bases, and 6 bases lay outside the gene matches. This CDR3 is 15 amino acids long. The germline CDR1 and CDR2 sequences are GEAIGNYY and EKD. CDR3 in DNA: TGTGCCTGTGACCAACTGGGGTCACACACCGATAAACTCATCTTT. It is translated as CACDQLGSHTDKLIF.

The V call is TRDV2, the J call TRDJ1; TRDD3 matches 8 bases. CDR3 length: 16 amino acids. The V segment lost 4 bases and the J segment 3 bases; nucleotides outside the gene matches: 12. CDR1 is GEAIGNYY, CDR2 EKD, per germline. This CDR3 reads CACELLGATGPDKLIF. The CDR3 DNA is TGTGCCTGTGAGTTACTGGGGGCCACGGGGCCCGATAAACTCATCTTT.

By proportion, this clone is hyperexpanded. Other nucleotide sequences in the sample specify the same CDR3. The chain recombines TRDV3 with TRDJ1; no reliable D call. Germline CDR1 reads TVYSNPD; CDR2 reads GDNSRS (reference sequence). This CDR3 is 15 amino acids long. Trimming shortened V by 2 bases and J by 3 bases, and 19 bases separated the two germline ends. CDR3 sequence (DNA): TGTGCCTTTGAGACCCCTATATCCCACGCCGATAAACTCATCTTT. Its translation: CAFETPISHADKLIF.

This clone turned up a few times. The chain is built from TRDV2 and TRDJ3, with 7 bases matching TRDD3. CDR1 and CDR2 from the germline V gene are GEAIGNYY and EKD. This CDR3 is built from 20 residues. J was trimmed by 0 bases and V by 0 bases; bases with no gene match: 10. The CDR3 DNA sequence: TGTGCCTGTGACACCGCCTGGGGGGCCCGGAGCTCCTGGGACACCCGACAGATGTTTTTC. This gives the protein CACDTAWGARSSWDTRQMFF.

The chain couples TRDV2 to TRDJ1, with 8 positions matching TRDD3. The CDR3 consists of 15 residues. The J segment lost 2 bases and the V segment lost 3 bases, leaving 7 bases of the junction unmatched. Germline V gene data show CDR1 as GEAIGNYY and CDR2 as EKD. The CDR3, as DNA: TGTGCCTGTGACTTTTTAATGGGGGATACCGATAAACTCATCTTT. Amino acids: CACDFLMGDTDKLIF.

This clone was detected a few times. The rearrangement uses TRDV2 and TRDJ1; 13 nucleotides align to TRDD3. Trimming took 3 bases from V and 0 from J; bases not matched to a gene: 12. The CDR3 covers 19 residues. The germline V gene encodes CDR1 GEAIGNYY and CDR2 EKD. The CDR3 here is CACDAILGDTHGDTDKLIF. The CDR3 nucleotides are TGTGCCTGTGACGCTATACTGGGGGATACGCACGGGGACACCGATAAACTCATCTTT.

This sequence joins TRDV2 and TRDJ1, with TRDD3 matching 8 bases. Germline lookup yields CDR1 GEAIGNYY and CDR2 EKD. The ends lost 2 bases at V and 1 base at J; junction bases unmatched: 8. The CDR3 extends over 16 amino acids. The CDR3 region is CACDNTLLGVTDKLIF. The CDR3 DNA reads TGTGCCTGTGACAACACTCTACTGGGGGTCACCGATAAACTCATCTTT.

CDR3 nucleotide sequence: TGTGCCTGTGACACCGGGGGGGGGATAGCACAACTCTTCTTT. Protein: CACDTGGGIAQLFF. V and J are TRDV2 and TRDJ2; 7 bases match TRDD3. The germline CDR1 and CDR2 sequences are GEAIGNYY and EKD. There are 14 residues in the CDR3. With 0 bases clipped from V and 7 bases from J, the junction kept 4 bases outside the gene matches.

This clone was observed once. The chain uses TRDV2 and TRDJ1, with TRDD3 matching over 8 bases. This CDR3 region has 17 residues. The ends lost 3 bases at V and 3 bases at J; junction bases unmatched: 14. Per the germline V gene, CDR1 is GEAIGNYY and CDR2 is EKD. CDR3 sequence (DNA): TGTGCCTGTGACTTCGTACTGGGGGTCAACGAGGCCGATAAACTCATCTTT. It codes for CACDFVLGVNEADKLIF.

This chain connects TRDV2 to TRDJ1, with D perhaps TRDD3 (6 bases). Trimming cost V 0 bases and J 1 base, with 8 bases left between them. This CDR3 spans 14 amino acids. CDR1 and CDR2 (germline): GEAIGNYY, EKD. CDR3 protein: CACDTAGITDKLIF. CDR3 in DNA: TGTGCCTGTGACACCGCGGGGATCACCGATAAACTCATCTTT.

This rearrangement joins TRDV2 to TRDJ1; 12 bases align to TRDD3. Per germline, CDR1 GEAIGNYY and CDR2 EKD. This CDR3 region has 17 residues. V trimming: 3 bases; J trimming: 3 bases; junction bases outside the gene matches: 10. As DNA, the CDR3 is TGTGCCTGTGACCCCCTGGGGGATACGCGTTCGGCCGATAAACTCATCTTT. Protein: CACDPLGDTRSADKLIF.

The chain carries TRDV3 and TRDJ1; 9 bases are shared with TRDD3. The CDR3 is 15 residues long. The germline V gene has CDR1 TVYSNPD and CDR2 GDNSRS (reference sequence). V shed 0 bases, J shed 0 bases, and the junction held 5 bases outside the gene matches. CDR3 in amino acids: CAFRGIRGYTDKLIF. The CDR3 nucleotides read TGTGCCTTTAGGGGGATACGGGGGTACACCGATAAACTCATCTTT.

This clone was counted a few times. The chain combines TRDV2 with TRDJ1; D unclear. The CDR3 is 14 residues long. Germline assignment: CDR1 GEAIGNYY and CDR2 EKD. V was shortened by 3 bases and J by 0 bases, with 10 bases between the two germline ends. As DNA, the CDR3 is TGTGCCTGTGACGCATTACATTACACCGATAAACTCATCTTT. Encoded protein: CACDALHYTDKLIF.

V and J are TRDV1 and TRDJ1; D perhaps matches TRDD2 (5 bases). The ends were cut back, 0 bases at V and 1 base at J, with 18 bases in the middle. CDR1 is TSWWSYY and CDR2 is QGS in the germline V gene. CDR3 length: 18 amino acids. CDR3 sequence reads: CALGELWANLRITDKLIF. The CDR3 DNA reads TGTGCTCTTGGGGAACTTTGGGCAAACCTACGTATCACCGATAAACTCATCTTT.